Listed below are T cell receptor beta chains from one sample, sequenced in a study of beta chain features in type 1 diabetes. Generated by immunoSEQ multiplex PCR, the TCRdb table keeps only in-frame clones and is missing some. The sample has just over 600,000 clones, around 15% seen once. Sequences were obtained from naive CD4+ T cells from blood. Receptor source: a man younger than 35 in good health. CDR3s include the opening cysteine and the closing phenylalanine or tryptophan. D genes are given only for firm matches. Rows may omit the clone size; those that give it use once, few, many or a size class.

DNA	CDR3	J	size	D	V
TGTGCCATCGGCCCGGGACAGCTTTTTAGCAATCAGCCCCAGCATTTT	CAIGPGQLFSNQPQHF	TRBJ1-5	few	TRBD1	TRBV10-3
TGTGCCAGCTCACCTCGGAGTGGGGCCCGGGAGACCCAGTACTTC	CASSPRSGARETQYF	TRBJ2-5	NA	NA	TRBV18
TGTGCCAGCAGCTTAGTATTCGCGGGGGGCACAGATACGCAGTATTTT	CASSLVFAGGTDTQYF	TRBJ2-3	few	TRBD2	TRBV7-6
TGCGCCAGCATGTCAGGAGCGGGAGACCTATACAATGAGCAGTTCTTC	CASMSGAGDLYNEQFF	TRBJ2-1	few	TRBD2	TRBV5-1
TGCGCCAGCAGCCAGCGGACAGGGGGCCTGAGTTCACCCCTCCACTTT	CASSQRTGGLSSPLHF	TRBJ1-6	few	TRBD1	TRBV4-3
TGTGCCAGCAGCCAAGATGCCAGGGGAGGAAACACCATATATTTT	CASSQDARGGNTIYF	TRBJ1-3	few	NA	TRBV14
TGTGCCAGCAGCGTACTTGGGTCTGACACTGAAGCTTTCTTT	CASSVLGSDTEAFF	TRBJ1-1	NA	NA	TRBV9
TGCGCCAGCAGTCCCCCGACTGATACGCAGTATTTT	CASSPPTDTQYF	TRBJ2-3	few	NA	TRBV5-1
TGTGCCAGCAGTTACTCAGGACAAGCTAACTATGGCTACACCTTC	CASSYSGQANYGYTF	TRBJ1-2	NA	NA	TRBV6-5
TGCAGCGCCACATTCCGCGGGAACAATAACTATGGCTACACCTTC	CSATFRGNNNYGYTF	TRBJ1-2	few	NA	TRBV29-1
TGTGCCAGCAGCCAACGTATGACAGGGTTGAAGGGTTTT	CASSQRMTGLKGF	TRBJ1-1	NA	TRBD1	TRBV7-9
TGCGCCAGCAGCTTGATGACCACCACCGGGGAGCTGTTTTTT	CASSLMTTTGELFF	TRBJ2-2	few	NA	TRBV5-1
TGCGCCAGCAGCCAAGATTACAGGGGCCACTATGGCTACACCTTC	CASSQDYRGHYGYTF	TRBJ1-2	NA	TRBD1	TRBV4-3
TGTGCTAGCAGCTCTACGGGGGGGCTAGCGACCGGGGAGCTGTTTTTT	CASSSTGGLATGELFF	TRBJ2-2	NA	TRBD2	TRBV7-7
TGTGCCAGCAGCGGTTTGGGATCCTCCTACGAGCAGTACTTC	CASSGLGSSYEQYF	TRBJ2-7	few	NA	TRBV9
TGTGCCAGCAGCTTTGACTGGACCGCAGATACGCAGTATTTT	CASSFDWTADTQYF	TRBJ2-3	few	NA	TRBV5-4
TGTGCCAGCAGCCAAGCTGGCGGAAACACCATATATTTT	CASSQAGGNTIYF	TRBJ1-3	few	NA	TRBV14
TGCAGGCGTCTTCCGGACACGGGGAACTACGAGCAGTACTTC	CRRLPDTGNYEQYF	TRBJ2-7	NA	NA	TRBV29-1
TGTGCCATCAGTTCGGGACAGAACCAGGGGACCCAGTACTTC	CAISSGQNQGTQYF	TRBJ2-5	NA	TRBD1	TRBV10-3
TGTGCCAGCAGTTTCCCCAGAGGGACGGTTAACTATGGCTACACCTTC	CASSFPRGTVNYGYTF	TRBJ1-2	few	NA	TRBV28
TGTGCCATCAGGGGAACCCCCAATCAGCCCCAGCATTTT	CAIRGTPNQPQHF	TRBJ1-5	NA	NA	TRBV10-3
TGTGCCAGCAGCTCATACGGGGTAAAGGGCACAGATACGCAGTATTTT	CASSSYGVKGTDTQYF	TRBJ2-3	few	NA	TRBV7-3
TGCAGCGTTGTCCACCAAATACTAGCGGGATTTTACGAGCAGTACTTC	CSVVHQILAGFYEQYF	TRBJ2-7	NA	TRBD2	TRBV29-1
TGTGCCACAGGCCCAGGCACAGATACGCAGTATTTT	CATGPGTDTQYF	TRBJ2-3	few	NA	TRBV11-1
TGTGCCAGCAGTCGACTCGGCTACGAGCAGTACTTC	CASSRLGYEQYF	TRBJ2-7	NA	NA	TRBV25-1
TGTGCCAGCAGTGCGGGGGGCACAGATACGCAGTATTTT	CASSAGGTDTQYF	TRBJ2-3	NA	TRBD2	TRBV11-3
TGCGCCAGCAGTCACGGGCCGTATGGCTACACCTTC	CASSHGPYGYTF	TRBJ1-2	NA	NA	TRBV23-1
TGTGCCAGCAGTTTTCCGAGGGCCTACGAGCAGTACTTC	CASSFPRAYEQYF	TRBJ2-7	few	NA	TRBV28
TGTGCCAGCAGCCCAGAGACTGGGGCAGGCTACGAGCAGTACTTC	CASSPETGAGYEQYF	TRBJ2-7	NA	NA	TRBV11-2
TGTGCCAGTTTATCCAGGGCCACGGAGTCCCAGTACTTC	CASLSRATESQYF	TRBJ2-5	few	NA	TRBV6-6
TGTGCCAGCAGACCGACGGGGAACACTGAAGCTTTCTTT	CASRPTGNTEAFF	TRBJ1-1	NA	NA	TRBV5-4
TGTGCCAGCTCACCCGGTACGGCTAACGAGCAGTACTTC	CASSPGTANEQYF	TRBJ2-7	few	NA	TRBV18
TGTGCCAGCAGTGAACTTCAGGGCGGGATGAACTATGAGCAGTTCTTC	CASSELQGGMNYEQFF	TRBJ2-1	NA	NA	TRBV25-1
TGTGCCAGCAGTCGGGGACAGTTGAACGAAAAACTGTTTTTT	CASSRGQLNEKLFF	TRBJ1-4	few	TRBD1	TRBV7-9
TGTGCCAGCTCTCGCGGACAGGTAGCCAAAAACATTCAGTACTTC	CASSRGQVAKNIQYF	TRBJ2-4	NA	TRBD1	TRBV18
TGTGCCAGCAGTCCCCCCGGGGATGTTCGTTCACCCCTCCACTTT	CASSPPGDVRSPLHF	TRBJ1-6	NA	NA	TRBV28
TGTGCCAGCAGCTTCGGACAAAACTATGGCTACACCTTC	CASSFGQNYGYTF	TRBJ1-2	few	NA	TRBV7-9
TGTGCCAGCAGCTTGACTAGCGGGGGAACAGATACGCAGTATTTT	CASSLTSGGTDTQYF	TRBJ2-3	few	TRBD2	TRBV7-9
TGTGCCAGCAGGCGGACTAGCGGGGAAGAGACCCAGTACTTC	CASRRTSGEETQYF	TRBJ2-5	few	TRBD2	TRBV5-4
TGTGCCAGCTCACCAGGGCGAGGATTGGGGAACACTGAAGCTTTCTTT	CASSPGRGLGNTEAFF	TRBJ1-1	once	NA	TRBV18
TGCGCCAGCAGCCAAGAGGGGGGCGGCATTTTTCGATCACCCCTCCACTTT	CASSQEGGGIFRSPLHF	TRBJ1-6	NA	NA	TRBV4-3
TGTGCCAGCTCACCGGGACAATCCTACGAGCAGTACTTC	CASSPGQSYEQYF	TRBJ2-7	NA	NA	TRBV18
TGTGCCAGCTCATCGGGGTCCGGGAGGACTGAAGCTTTCTTT	CASSSGSGRTEAFF	TRBJ1-1	NA	NA	TRBV18
TGTGCCTGGACTGTGCCGCCGGGAGAGCAGTTCTTC	CAWTVPPGEQFF	TRBJ2-1	NA	NA	TRBV30
TGCAGCGTGGTCCCTTACGCTGAAGCTTTCTTT	CSVVPYAEAFF	TRBJ1-1	few	NA	TRBV29-1
TGTGCCAGCAGCTTTTCAACAGGGGGAGGGTACGAGCAGTACTTC	CASSFSTGGGYEQYF	TRBJ2-7	NA	NA	TRBV7-9
TGTGCCAGCAGTTATCCATCAGGGTACAATGAGCAGTTCTTC	CASSYPSGYNEQFF	TRBJ2-1	NA	NA	TRBV6-5
TGTGCCAGCAGCCTCCTCGGCGGGAGCGGGACTAATGAAAAACTGTTTTTT	CASSLLGGSGTNEKLFF	TRBJ1-4	NA	NA	TRBV27
TGTGCCACCAGCAGAGATTTGGTGGGTTACGCTGAAGCTTTCTTT	CATSRDLVGYAEAFF	TRBJ1-1	NA	NA	TRBV15